The rows below give T cell receptor beta chains drawn from one sample of a study of cytomegalovirus exposure and HLA in healthy donors. The method was immunoSEQ multiplex PCR; TCRdb's version includes in-frame clones alone and lacks a portion of them. This sample has roughly 170,000 clones, with 80% to 90% found just once. The sequenced sample consisted of PBMCs. These receptors were taken from a girl aged 2-15 years in good health and CMV-seropositive. Each CDR3 is given with its conserved first and last residue. Each record gives: D gene, clone size, J gene, V gene, CDR3 DNA, CDR3 protein. A D gene is named only where the DNA matches it firmly. Clone sizes are given selectively: once, few, many, or a class where the clone is expanded.

>TRBD2|NA|TRBJ2-5|TRBV12-5
TGTGCTAGTGGTTTCCTGGGACTAGCTGGGAGTAGAGGTGAGACCCAGTACTTC
CASGFLGLAGSRGETQYF
>NA|once|TRBJ1-1|TRBV11-3
TGTGCCAGCAGCTTAGACCGGTCCCGAGACACTGAAGCTTTCTTT
CASSLDRSRDTEAFF
>NA|NA|TRBJ2-3|TRBV27
TGTGCCAGCAGTCTAGCGTGGGCAGATACGCAGTATTTT
CASSLAWADTQYF
>NA|NA|TRBJ2-3|TRBV5-4
TGTGCCAGCAGCCGGGAAAGCCGCACAGATACGCAGTATTTT
CASSRESRTDTQYF
>NA|few|TRBJ2-7|TRBV4-2
TGTGCCAGCAGCCAAGGGGCGTACGAGCAGTACTTC
CASSQGAYEQYF
>NA|NA|TRBJ1-5|TRBV21-1
TGTGCCAGCACCCAACCCAAGACAGGGAAGAATCAGCCCCAGCATTTT
CASTQPKTGKNQPQHF
>TRBD1|NA|TRBJ1-2|TRBV28
TGTGCCAGCAGTCAATGGACAGGGAGGGACTATGGCTACACCTTC
CASSQWTGRDYGYTF
>NA|NA|TRBJ2-3|TRBV19
TGTGCCAGTAGTACAGGGGGGACTGGGTCAGATACGCAGTATTTT
CASSTGGTGSDTQYF
>TRBD1|NA|TRBJ2-7|TRBV7-3
TGTGCCAGCAGCCCCAGCGGACAGGGGGGGCACGAGCAGTACTTC
CASSPSGQGGHEQYF
>TRBD2|NA|TRBJ2-1|TRBV20-1
TGCAGTGCAGAGCGGGGTGATTGGCAGTTCTTC
CSAERGDWQFF
>NA|NA|TRBJ1-1|TRBV7-9
TGTGCCAGCAGCTCATCGGTACGTGAAGCTTTCTTT
CASSSSVREAFF
>NA|once|TRBJ2-3|TRBV18
TGTGCCAGCTCACCTCAGAAGGGGTACACAGATACGCAGTATTTT
CASSPQKGYTDTQYF
>TRBD2|NA|TRBJ2-7|TRBV11-2
TGTGCCAGCAGCCCTATAGGGACTAGCGGGAGAGGGTACGAGCAGTACTTC
CASSPIGTSGRGYEQYF
>NA|NA|TRBJ1-1|TRBV28
TGTGCCAGCAGTTTTCGGGTCACTGAAGCTTTCTTT
CASSFRVTEAFF
>TRBD2|once|TRBJ2-7|TRBV9
TGTGCCAGCAGCGTGAGACTAGCTTCTGGCGAGCAGTACTTC
CASSVRLASGEQYF
>NA|NA|TRBJ2-5|TRBV28
TGTGCCAGCAGTCCGGGGAGCCAGGGACTCCACGAGACCCAGTACTTC
CASSPGSQGLHETQYF
>NA|NA|TRBJ2-1|TRBV10-2
TGCGCCAGGGGGGGTCCCAACAATGAGCAGTTCTTC
CARGGPNNEQFF
>NA|once|TRBJ2-2|TRBV9
TGTGCCAGCAGCGAGGGACTTAACACCGGGGAGCTGTTTTTT
CASSEGLNTGELFF
>NA|once|TRBJ2-7|TRBV4-1
TGCGCCAGCAGCCAAGGTAGGGGATCCCGCCCCGAGCAGTACTTC
CASSQGRGSRPEQYF
>NA|NA|TRBJ2-4|TRBV7-8
TGTGCCAGCAGCGTACAAACTAGAGAGCTTACGAGCGCGGCCAAAAACATTCAGTACTTC
CASSVQTRELTSAAKNIQYF
>TRBD2|NA|TRBJ2-3|TRBV25-1
TGTGCCAGCAGTGATGGACCCGCGGGGGGCACAGATACGCAGTATTTT
CASSDGPAGGTDTQYF
>TRBD2|NA|TRBJ2-4|TRBV11-3
TGTGCCAGCAGCTTACGGCGGGAGCTAGCCAAAAACATTCAGTACTTC
CASSLRRELAKNIQYF
>TRBD1|NA|TRBJ1-2|TRBV28
TGTGCCAGCAGGGACAGGGAAGTCGTTCATGGCTACACCTTC
CASRDREVVHGYTF
>TRBD1|NA|TRBJ2-4|TRBV19
TGTGCCAGTAGTGCCACGACAGGGGGCGCGTTCGTAGGAGGCATTCAGTACTTC
CASSATTGGAFVGGIQYF
>TRBD2|once|TRBJ2-3|TRBV28
TGTGCCAGCAGTTTATCCGGGACTAGCTCAGATACGCAGTATTTT
CASSLSGTSSDTQYF
>TRBD1|once|TRBJ2-6|TRBV11-2
TGTGCCAGCAGCTCTAGTCCGGGACAGTTGGGCTCTGGGGCCAACGTCCTGACTTTC
CASSSSPGQLGSGANVLTF
>TRBD2|NA|TRBJ2-3|TRBV14
TGTGCCAGCAGCCTAGCCGGGACTAGCGTAGGATATACGCAGTATTTT
CASSLAGTSVGYTQYF
>TRBD1|NA|TRBJ2-1|TRBV19
TGTGCCAGTTCTGGGACAGGGTACTACAATGAGCAGTTCTTC
CASSGTGYYNEQFF
>NA|NA|TRBJ2-1|TRBV4-1
TGCGCCAGCAGCCAAGATTGGGGGGAGAGGTACAATGAGCAGTTCTTC
CASSQDWGERYNEQFF
>TRBD1|few|TRBJ1-4|TRBV5-6
TGTGCCAGCAGCTTCGTGGGACAGACGTCCGCAACTAATGAAAAACTGTTTTTT
CASSFVGQTSATNEKLFF
>NA|once|TRBJ2-7|TRBV19
TGTGCCAGTGCCGACAGGTCGGGGAATTACGAGCAGTACTTC
CASADRSGNYEQYF
>NA|NA|TRBJ2-1|TRBV7-9
TGTGCCAGCAGCTTAGTTAGCGGTTCCTACAATGAGCAGTTCTTC
CASSLVSGSYNEQFF
>TRBD2|NA|TRBJ2-1|TRBV5-6
TGTGCCAGCAGTTACATAGCGGGAGCCTACAATGAGCAGTTCTTC
CASSYIAGAYNEQFF
>TRBD1|NA|TRBJ1-5|TRBV30
TGTGCCTGGAGCTATTCCGGGACAGGGGGATTTCAGCCCCAGCATTTT
CAWSYSGTGGFQPQHF
>NA|NA|TRBJ2-1|TRBV6-6
TGTGCCAGCAGTGAGATAATTGACTCCTACAATGAGCAGTTCTTC
CASSEIIDSYNEQFF
>NA|NA|TRBJ2-7|TRBV28
TGTGCCAGCAGGGGGCGGCCCTCCTACGAGCAGTACTTC
CASRGRPSYEQYF
>NA|few|TRBJ2-7|TRBV5-4
TGTGCCAGCAGCTTGGTTGTAGGGGGCTACGAGCAGTACTTC
CASSLVVGGYEQYF
>TRBD2|NA|TRBJ2-7|TRBV29-1
TGCAGCGCCGTGCGGGGGTTCGGCGAGCAGTACTTC
CSAVRGFGEQYF
>NA|NA|TRBJ2-1|TRBV9
TGTGCCAGCAGCGTAGCGTTGGCCTGGGGTGGGGAGAATGAGCAGTTCTTC
CASSVALAWGGENEQFF
>NA|NA|TRBJ2-3|TRBV28
TGTGCCAGCAGATGGGGGGAGGGGGTCAGGGCAGCAGATACGCAGTATTTT
CASRWGEGVRAADTQYF
>TRBD1|NA|TRBJ1-2|TRBV30
TGTGCCATCGACAGGGGGGGTGGCTACACCTTC
CAIDRGGGYTF
>NA|NA|TRBJ2-5|TRBV7-8
TGTGCCAGCAGCCGATCCCCCCACACCTCTCAAGAGACCCAGTACTTC
CASSRSPHTSQETQYF
>NA|NA|TRBJ2-7|TRBV28
TGTGCCAGCAGTGACGGACACCCCTACGAGCAGTACTTC
CASSDGHPYEQYF